The clone carrying this TCR beta chain was detected only a few times. Its antigen remains unknown. The source of the sample is a study of Graves' ophthalmopathy and Graves' hyperthyroidism. Study details: Ahead of any treatment, peripheral blood was obtained at the initial diagnosis.

Other autoimmune diseases, uncontrolled infections, pregnancy and lactation each led to patient exclusion. Amplified material comprised TCR beta CDR3 regions derived from RNA transcripts. After a first-round RT-PCR with HTBI primers, a second-round multiplex PCR was run. TCRdb redid the calling of the multiplex PCR reads with MiXCR, one entry per CDR3 protein. The sample shows hundreds of thousands of distinct CDR3 sequences, over 20% of them seen only once. Germline assignment: CDR1 SGHTA and CDR2 FQGTGA. The CDR3 sequence is 13 residues long. Trimming pared 0 bases from V and 4 bases from J, leaving 5 bases between. General study points: The study's model predicted ophthalmopathy progression at roughly 64% sensitivity and 72% to 85% specificity. For separating ophthalmopathy from stable hyperthyroidism, a 13-signature model gave 87.88% sensitivity and 65% to 82% specificity.

The chain carries TRBV7-3 and TRBJ2-3; no firm D call. The receptor's source is a woman younger than 35 with stable Graves' hyperthyroidism. Some clones in this sample may be carry-over from other donors' samples. The source material was peripheral blood. CDR3 in DNA: TGTGCCAGCAGCTTAACCCCCCCAGATACGCAGTATTTT. Protein: CASSLTPPDTQYF.